This TCR beta chain was recorded in a study of blood T cell repertoires in COVID-19. Study context: Samples representing acute and convalescent COVID-19 were sourced from the United States, Italy and Spain. Nucleic acid was either cDNA or gDNA, and it came from T cells, B-cell-depleted T cells, or PBMCs.

Under the authors' procedure: Amplified reference gene primers provided the basis for estimating nucleated cell counts. Data came from immunoSEQ multiplex PCR; TCRdb stores just in-frame clones and leaves some out. That table gives V, J and clone size, and the DNA gave D and trimming. Of some 87,000 clones listed, roughly 80% are singletons. Trimming pared 2 bases from V and 1 base from J, leaving 8 bases between. From germline, CDR1 is MNHEY and CDR2 SVGAGI. The CDR3 loop spans 14 amino acids. J is TRBJ2-5 and V is TRBV6-5; D possibly corresponds to TRBD1 (5 bases). The specimen sequenced was peripheral blood. The sequence was obtained from a man older than 75 with active or convalescent COVID-19. This chain's CDR3 is CASSYGASQETQYF. The CDR3, as DNA: TGTGCCAGCAGTTACGGGGCCAGCCAAGAGACCCAGTACTTC.